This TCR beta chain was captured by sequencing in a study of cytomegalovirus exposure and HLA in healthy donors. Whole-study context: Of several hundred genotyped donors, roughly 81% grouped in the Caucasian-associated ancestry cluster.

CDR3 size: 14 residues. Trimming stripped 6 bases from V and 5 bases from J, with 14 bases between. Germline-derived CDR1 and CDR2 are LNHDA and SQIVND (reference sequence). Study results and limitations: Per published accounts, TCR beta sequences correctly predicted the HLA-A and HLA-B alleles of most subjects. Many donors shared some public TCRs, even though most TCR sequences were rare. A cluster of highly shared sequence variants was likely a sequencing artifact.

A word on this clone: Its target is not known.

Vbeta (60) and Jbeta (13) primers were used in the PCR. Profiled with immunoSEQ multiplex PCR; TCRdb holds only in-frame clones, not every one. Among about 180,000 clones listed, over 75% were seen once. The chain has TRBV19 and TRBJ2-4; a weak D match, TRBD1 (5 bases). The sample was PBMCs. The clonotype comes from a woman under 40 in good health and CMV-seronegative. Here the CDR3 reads CASSPPGIENIQYF. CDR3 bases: TGTGCCAGTAGCCCTCCAGGGATCGAAAACATTCAGTACTTC.